This T cell receptor (beta chain) was profiled in a study of blood T cells in healthy people across ages. General study results and limits: Any changes in expanded clonotypes were possibly confounded, as donor CMV status remained unknown.

V was pared by 3 bases and J by 8 bases, with 15 bases of the junction left unmatched. The germline V gene has CDR1 MGHRA and CDR2 YSYEKL. CDR3 length: 17 residues. Every donor gave approximately 10 milliliters of peripheral blood. Total RNA amounts of at least 5 micrograms were extracted per sample. Combining a sample-barcoded 5' primer with a J-beta primer mix, a second PCR ran for about 6 to 11 cycles. TCRdb called the 5' RACE reads again in MiXCR, with one record for every CDR3 protein. This table holds about 670,000 distinct CDR3 sequences, about 43% found once. As to this clonotype: The antigen remains unidentified.

The genes are TRBV4-1 and TRBJ2-1, with 8 bases aligning to TRBD2. The sequence was collected from an elderly man in good health. Sequenced input: blood. The CDR3 coding sequence is TGCGCCAGCAGCCAGAGGGGTTCGGCGGGGGGCGGGGATGAGCAGTTCTTC. This sequence encodes CASSQRGSAGGGDEQFF.